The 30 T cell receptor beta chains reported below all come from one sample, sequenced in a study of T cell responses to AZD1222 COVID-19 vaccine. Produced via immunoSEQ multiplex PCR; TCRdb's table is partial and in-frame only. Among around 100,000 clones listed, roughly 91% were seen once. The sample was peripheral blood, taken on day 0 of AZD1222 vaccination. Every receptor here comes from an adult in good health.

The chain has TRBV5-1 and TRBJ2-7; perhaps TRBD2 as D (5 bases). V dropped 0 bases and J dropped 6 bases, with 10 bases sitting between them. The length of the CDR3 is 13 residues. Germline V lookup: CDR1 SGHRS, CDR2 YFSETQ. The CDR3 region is CASSLAGSSEQYF. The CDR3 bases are TGCGCCAGCAGCTTGGCGGGGAGTTCCGAGCAGTACTTC.

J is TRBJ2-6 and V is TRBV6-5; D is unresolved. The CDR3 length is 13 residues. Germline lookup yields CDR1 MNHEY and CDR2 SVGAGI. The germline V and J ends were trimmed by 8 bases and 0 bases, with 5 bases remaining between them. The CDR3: CASGDSGANVLTF. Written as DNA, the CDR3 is TGTGCCAGCGGGGACTCTGGGGCCAACGTCCTGACTTTC.

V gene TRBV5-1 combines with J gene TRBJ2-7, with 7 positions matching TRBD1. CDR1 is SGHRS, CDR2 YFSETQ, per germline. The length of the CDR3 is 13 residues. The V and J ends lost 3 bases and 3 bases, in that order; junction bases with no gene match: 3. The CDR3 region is CASSYGTDYEQYF. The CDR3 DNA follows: TGCGCCAGCAGCTACGGGACAGACTACGAGCAGTACTTC. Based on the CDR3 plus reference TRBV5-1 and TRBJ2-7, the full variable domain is KAGVTQTPRYLIKTRGQQVTLSCSPISGHRSVSWYQQTPGQGLQFLFEYFSETQRNKGNFPGRFSGRQFSNSRSEMNVSTLELGDSALYLCASSYGTDYEQYFGPGTRLTVT.

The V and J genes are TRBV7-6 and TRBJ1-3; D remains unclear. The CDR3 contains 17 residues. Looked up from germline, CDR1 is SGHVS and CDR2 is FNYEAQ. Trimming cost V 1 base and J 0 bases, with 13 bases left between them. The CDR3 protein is CASSLGAEALSGNTIYF. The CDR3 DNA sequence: TGTGCCAGCAGCTTAGGTGCAGAGGCTCTCTCTGGAAACACCATATATTTT. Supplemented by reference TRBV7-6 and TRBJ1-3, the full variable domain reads GAGVSQSPRYKVTKRGQDVALRCDPISGHVSLYWYRQALGQGPEFLTYFNYEAQQDKSGLPNDRFSAERPEGSISTLTIQRTEQRDSAMYRCASSLGAEALSGNTIYFGEGSWLTVV.

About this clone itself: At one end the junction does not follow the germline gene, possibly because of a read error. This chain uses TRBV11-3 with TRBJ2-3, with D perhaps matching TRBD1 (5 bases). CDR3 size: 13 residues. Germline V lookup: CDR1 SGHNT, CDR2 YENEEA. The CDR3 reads CASSSRLTDMQYF. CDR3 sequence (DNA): TGTGCCAGCAGCTCCCGACTGACAGATATGCAGTATTTT.

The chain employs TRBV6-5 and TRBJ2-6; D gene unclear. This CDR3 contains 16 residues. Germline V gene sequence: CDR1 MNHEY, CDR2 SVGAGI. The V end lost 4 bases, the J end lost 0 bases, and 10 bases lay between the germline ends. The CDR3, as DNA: TGTGCCAGCAGTTTCAGGCCGCTCTCTGGGGCCAACGTCCTGACTTTC. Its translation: CASSFRPLSGANVLTF.

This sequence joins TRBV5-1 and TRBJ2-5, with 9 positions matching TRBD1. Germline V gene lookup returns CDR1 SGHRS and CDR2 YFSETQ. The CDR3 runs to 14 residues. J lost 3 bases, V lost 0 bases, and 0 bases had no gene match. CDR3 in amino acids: CASSLGTGEETQYF. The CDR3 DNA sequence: TGCGCCAGCAGCTTGGGGACAGGGGAAGAGACCCAGTACTTC.

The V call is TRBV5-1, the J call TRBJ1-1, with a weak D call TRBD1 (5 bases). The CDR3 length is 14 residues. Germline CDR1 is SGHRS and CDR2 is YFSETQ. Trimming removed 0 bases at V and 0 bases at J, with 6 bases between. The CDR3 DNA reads TGCGCCAGCAGCTTGGACAGGTTGAACACTGAAGCTTTCTTT. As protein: CASSLDRLNTEAFF.

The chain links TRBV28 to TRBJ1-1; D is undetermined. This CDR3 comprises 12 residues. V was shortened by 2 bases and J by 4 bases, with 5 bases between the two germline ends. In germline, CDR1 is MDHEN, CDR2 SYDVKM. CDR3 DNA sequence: TGTGCCAGCAGTTTAGGATTCACTGAAGCTTTCTTT. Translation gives CASSLGFTEAFF.

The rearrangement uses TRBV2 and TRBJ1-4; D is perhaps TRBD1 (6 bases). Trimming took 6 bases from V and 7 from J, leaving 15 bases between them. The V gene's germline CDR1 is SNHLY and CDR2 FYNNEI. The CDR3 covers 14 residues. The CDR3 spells CASSLQGLGEKLFF. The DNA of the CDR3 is TGTGCCAGCAGCCTACAGGGTCTAGGTGAAAAACTGTTTTTT. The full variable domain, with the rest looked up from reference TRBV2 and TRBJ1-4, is EPEVTQTPSHQVTQMGQEVILRCVPISNHLYFYWYRQILGQKVEFLVSFYNNEISEKSEIFDDQFSVERPDGSNFTLKIRSTKLEDSAMYFCASSLQGLGEKLFFGSGTQLSVL.

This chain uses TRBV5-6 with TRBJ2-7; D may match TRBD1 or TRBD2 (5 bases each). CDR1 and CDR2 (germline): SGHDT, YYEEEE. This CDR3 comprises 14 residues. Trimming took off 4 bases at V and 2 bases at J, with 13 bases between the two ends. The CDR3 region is CASSPGVGAYEQYF. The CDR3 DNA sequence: TGTGCCAGCAGCCCTGGCGTGGGGGCCTACGAGCAGTACTTC.

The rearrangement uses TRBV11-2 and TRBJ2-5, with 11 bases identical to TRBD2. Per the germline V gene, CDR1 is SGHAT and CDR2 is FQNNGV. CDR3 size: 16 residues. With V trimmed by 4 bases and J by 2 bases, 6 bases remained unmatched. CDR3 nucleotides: TGTGCCAGCAGCTGGGCTAGCGGGGGGCCTCAAGAGACCCAGTACTTC. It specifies CASSWASGGPQETQYF.

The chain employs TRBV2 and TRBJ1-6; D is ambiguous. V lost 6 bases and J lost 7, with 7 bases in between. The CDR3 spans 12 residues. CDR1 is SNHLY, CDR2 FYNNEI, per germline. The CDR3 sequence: CASSYFNSPLHF. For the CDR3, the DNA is TGTGCCAGCAGCTATTTCAATTCACCCCTCCACTTT.

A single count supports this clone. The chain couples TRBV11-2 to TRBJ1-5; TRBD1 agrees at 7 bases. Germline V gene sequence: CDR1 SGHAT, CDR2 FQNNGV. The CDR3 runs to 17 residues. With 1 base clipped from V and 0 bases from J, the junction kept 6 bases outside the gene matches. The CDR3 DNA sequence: TGTGCCAGCAGCTTAGGCCGGGACAGCAATAGCAATCAGCCCCAGCATTTT. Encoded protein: CASSLGRDSNSNQPQHF.

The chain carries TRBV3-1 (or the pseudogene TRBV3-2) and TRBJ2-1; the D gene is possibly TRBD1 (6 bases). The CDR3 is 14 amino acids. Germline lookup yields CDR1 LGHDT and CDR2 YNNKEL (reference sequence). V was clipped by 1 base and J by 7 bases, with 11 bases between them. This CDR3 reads CASSQVAGVNEQFF. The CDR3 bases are TGTGCCAGCAGCCAAGTCGCAGGGGTGAATGAGCAGTTCTTC.

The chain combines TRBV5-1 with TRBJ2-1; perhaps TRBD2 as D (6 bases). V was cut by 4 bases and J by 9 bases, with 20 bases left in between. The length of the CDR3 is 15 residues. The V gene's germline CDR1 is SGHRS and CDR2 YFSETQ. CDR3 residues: CASSLLGLPLGEQFF. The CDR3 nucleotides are TGCGCCAGCAGCCTCCTGGGACTCCCCTTAGGTGAGCAGTTCTTC.

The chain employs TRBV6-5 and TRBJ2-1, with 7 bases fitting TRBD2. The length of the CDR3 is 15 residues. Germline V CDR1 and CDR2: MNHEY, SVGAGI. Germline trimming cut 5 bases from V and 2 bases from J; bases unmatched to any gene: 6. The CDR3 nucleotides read TGTGCCAGCAGTCGGTGGGGGACTACCTACAATGAGCAGTTCTTC. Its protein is CASSRWGTTYNEQFF.

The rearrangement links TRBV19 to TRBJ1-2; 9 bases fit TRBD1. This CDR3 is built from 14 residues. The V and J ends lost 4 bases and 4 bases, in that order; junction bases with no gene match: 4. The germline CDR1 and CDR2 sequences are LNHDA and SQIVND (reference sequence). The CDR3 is CASSTQTGGYGYTF. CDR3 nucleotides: TGTGCCAGTAGTACCCAGACAGGGGGCTATGGCTACACCTTC.

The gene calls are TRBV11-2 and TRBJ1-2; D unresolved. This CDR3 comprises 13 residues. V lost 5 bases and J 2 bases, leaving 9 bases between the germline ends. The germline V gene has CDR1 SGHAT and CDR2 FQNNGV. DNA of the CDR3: TGTGCCAGCAGCCCCCGAAGGAACTATGGCTACACCTTC. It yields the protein CASSPRRNYGYTF.

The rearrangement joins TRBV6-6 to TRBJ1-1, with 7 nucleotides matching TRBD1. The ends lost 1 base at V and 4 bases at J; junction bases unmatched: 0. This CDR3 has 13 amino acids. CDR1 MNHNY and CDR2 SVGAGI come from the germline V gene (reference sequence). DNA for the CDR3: TGTGCCAGCAGTTACTACAGGGGCACTGAAGCTTTCTTT. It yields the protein CASSYYRGTEAFF.

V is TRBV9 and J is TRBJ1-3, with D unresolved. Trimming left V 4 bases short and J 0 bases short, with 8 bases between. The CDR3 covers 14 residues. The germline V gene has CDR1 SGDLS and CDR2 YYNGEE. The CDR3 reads CASSPGNSGNTIYF. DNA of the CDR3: TGTGCCAGCAGCCCGGGGAACTCTGGAAACACCATATATTTT.

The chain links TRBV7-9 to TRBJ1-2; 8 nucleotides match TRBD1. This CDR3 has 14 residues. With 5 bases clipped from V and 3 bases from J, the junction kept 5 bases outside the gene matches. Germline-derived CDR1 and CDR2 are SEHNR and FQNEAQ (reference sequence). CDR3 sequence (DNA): TGTGCCAGCAGCCACTCACAGGGGGACTATGGCTACACCTTC. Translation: CASSHSQGDYGYTF.

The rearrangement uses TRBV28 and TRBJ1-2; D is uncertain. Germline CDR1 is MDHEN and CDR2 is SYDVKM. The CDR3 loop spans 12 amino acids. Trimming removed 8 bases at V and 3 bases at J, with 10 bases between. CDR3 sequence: CASGARDYGYTF. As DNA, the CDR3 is TGTGCCAGCGGAGCCCGCGACTATGGCTACACCTTC.

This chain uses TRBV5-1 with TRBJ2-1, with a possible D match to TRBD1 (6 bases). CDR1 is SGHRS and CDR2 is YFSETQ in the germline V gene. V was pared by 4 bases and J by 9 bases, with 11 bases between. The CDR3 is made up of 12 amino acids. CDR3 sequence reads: CASSPGQSEQFF. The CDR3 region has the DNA TGCGCCAGCAGCCCCGGACAGAGTGAGCAGTTCTTC.

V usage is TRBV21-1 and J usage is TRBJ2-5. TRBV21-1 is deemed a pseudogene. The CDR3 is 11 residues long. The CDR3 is CASNHEGTQYF. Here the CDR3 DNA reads TGTGCCAGCAATCACGAAGGGACCCAGTACTTC.

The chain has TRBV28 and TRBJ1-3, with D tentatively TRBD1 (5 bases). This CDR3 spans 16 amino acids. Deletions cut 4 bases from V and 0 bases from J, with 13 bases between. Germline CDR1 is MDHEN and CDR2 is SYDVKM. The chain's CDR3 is CASSSQLGGSGNTIYF. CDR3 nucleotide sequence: TGTGCCAGCAGTTCCCAATTGGGGGGCTCTGGAAACACCATATATTTT.

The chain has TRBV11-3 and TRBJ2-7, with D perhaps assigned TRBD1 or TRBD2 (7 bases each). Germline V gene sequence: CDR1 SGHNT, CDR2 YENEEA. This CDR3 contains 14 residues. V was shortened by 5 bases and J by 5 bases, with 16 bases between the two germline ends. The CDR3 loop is CASSPGGGFHEQYF. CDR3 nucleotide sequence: TGTGCCAGCAGCCCAGGGGGGGGCTTCCACGAGCAGTACTTC.

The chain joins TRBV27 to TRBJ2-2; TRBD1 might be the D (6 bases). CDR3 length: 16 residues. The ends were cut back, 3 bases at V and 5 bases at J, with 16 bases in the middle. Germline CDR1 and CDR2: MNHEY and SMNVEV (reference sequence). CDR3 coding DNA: TGTGCCAGCAGTTTCCCCAGGGGTCGAGGGACCGGGGAGCTGTTTTTT. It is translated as CASSFPRGRGTGELFF.

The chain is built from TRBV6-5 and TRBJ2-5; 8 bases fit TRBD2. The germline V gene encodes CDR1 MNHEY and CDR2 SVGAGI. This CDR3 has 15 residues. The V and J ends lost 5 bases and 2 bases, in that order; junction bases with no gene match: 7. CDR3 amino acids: CASSRSGALQETQYF. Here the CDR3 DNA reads TGTGCCAGCAGTCGTAGCGGGGCACTTCAAGAGACCCAGTACTTC.

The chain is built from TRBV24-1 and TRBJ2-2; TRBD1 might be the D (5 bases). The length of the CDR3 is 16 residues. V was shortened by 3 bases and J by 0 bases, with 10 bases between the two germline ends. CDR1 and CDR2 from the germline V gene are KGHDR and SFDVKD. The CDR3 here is CATSDGDSPNTGELFF. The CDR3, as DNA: TGTGCCACCAGTGATGGTGACAGTCCGAACACCGGGGAGCTGTTTTTT.